This T cell receptor (beta chain) was recovered during a study of a mutant IDH1 vaccine in newly diagnosed glioma (dated by TCRdb to the early 2020s). The study in broad terms: In the chemotherapy-containing groups, vaccination started alongside temozolomide cycles, whereas in patients who had radiotherapy alone it started 4-6 weeks after radiotherapy. The approximately 33 treated patients were approximately 62% male and roughly 40% female, with a mean age of 40.4 years. Before enrollment, most patients had been given radiochemotherapy with temozolomide as standard therapy, while the rest had received either radiotherapy alone or temozolomide alone. The week-35 safety follow-up was designated visit V12, and the week-47 end of study was designated visit V13. Peripheral blood samples were drawn at six visits, namely V03 (baseline), V05, V07, V10, V12 and V13. For exploratory analyses, longitudinal TCRB deep sequencing was carried out in 25 treated patients wherever samples were available.

The sample's time point label is to be understood as: week 47, end of study. A 20-mer mutant IDH1 peptide at 300 micrograms in Montanide made up each vaccine dose, which was injected subcutaneously together with topical imiquimod. Patients received eight vaccinations in weeks 1, 3, 5, 7, 11, 15, 19 and 23, corresponding to visits V03 through V10. The donors had newly diagnosed IDH1-mutant astrocytomas of WHO grade 3 or 4 that showed loss of nuclear ATRX. The samples were drawn from NOA16, a multicentre, single-arm, open-label phase I trial in Germany that tested a mutant IDH1 peptide vaccine in humans for the first time. Genomic DNA for TCRB sequencing was extracted from EDTA blood using the DNeasy Blood and Tissue Kit. With respect to this clone: The antigen this receptor binds is unknown. Within one base of it there is no much larger clone, and no base qualities were kept.

Broader findings and caveats from the paper: Pseudoprogression appeared unrelated to alterations in the top peripheral T cell clonotypes detected by TCRB sequencing. Across multiple MHC alleles, vaccine-induced immune responses were seen in about 93% of patients. According to the authors, sample limitations meant that analyses of patient blood samples could not be reproduced. Availability determined which PBMC samples were chosen for TCRB deep sequencing.

The library was made by the immunoSEQ multiplex PCR assay. Rearranged TCR beta chain sequences were amplified with the hsTCRB Kit following the manufacturer's protocol. TCRB libraries were sequenced on an Illumina MiSeq. The source study handled its data this way. The kit vendor's proprietary platform handled demultiplexing, trimming and gene mapping. TCRdb mirrors the immuneACCESS table, restricted to in-frame sequences. Some clones are absent from its copies; in checked studies, under half trace to an unresolved V gene, and the reason for the others is unknown. V and J calls and clone size are those listed in that table; D and trimming were worked out from the DNA. This sample is represented by about 13,000 clones; just over 75% of them were singletons. Roughly 4% of the sample rests with the top ten. Deletion took 6 bases off V and 3 bases off J, with a span of 6 bases between the germline ends. The CDR1 and CDR2 encoded by the germline V gene are SQVTM and ANQGSEA. Measured from the cysteine to the phenylalanine, the CDR3 is 11 residues long. The CDR3 DNA has 33 bases and is translated from base 1.

The sample consisted of PBMCs, taken from a glioma patient whose treatment included an IDH1 peptide vaccine. The source is a woman between 40 and 50 years old with glioma. The chain links TRBV29-1 with TRBJ1-3; the best D guess is TRBD1, with 5 bases matching. The sequenced DNA is TGCAGCGTGGGGGGTGGAAACACCATATATTTT. It specifies CSVGGGNTIYF. Joined to the reference TRBV29-1 and TRBJ1-3 proteins, this CDR3 gives the full variable domain: SAVISQKPSRDICQRGTSLTIQCQVDSQVTMMFWYRQQPGQSLTLIATANQGSEATYESGFVIDKFPISRPNLTFSTLTVSNMSPEDSSIYLCSVGGGNTIYFGEGSWLTVV.